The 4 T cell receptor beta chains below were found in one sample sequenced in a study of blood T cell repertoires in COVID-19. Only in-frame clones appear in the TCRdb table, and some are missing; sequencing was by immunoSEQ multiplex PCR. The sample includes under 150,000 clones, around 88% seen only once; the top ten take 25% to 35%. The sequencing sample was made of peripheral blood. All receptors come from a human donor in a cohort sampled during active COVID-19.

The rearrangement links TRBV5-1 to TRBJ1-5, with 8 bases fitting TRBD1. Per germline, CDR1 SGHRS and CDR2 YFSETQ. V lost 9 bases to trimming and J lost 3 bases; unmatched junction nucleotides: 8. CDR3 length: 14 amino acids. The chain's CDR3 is CATYDRGINQPQHF. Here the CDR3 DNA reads TGCGCCACCTACGACAGGGGTATCAATCAGCCCCAGCATTTT.

In DNA, the CDR3 is TGTGCCAGCAGCCAGGGGGCAGCGGGGGCCAACGTCCTGACTTTC. This sequence encodes CASSQGAAGANVLTF. J is TRBJ2-6 and V is TRBV7-6; 8 bases agree with TRBD1. The CDR3 is 15 amino acids. J was trimmed by 4 bases and V by 5 bases; bases with no gene match: 4. Germline V CDR1 and CDR2: SGHVS, FNYEAQ.

The CDR3 reads CASSSTGIDNSPLHF. For the CDR3, the DNA is TGTGCCAGCTCATCCACAGGAATCGATAATTCACCCCTCCACTTT. The rearrangement links TRBV18 to TRBJ1-6; tentative D call: TRBD1 (5 bases). V was shortened by 5 bases and J by 5 bases, with 13 bases between the two germline ends. In germline, CDR1 is KGHSH, CDR2 LQKENI. This CDR3 region has 15 residues.

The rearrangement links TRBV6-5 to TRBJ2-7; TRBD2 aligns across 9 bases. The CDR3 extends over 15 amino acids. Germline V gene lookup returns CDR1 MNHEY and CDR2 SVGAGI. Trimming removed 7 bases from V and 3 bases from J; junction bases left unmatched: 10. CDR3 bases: TGTGCCAGCACCCCCGGCGGGGGGGGCTTCTACGAGCAGTACTTC. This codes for CASTPGGGGFYEQYF.